Sequencing of this TCR beta chain was carried out in a study of naive and memory T cell subsets. Findings and caveats of the study: RNA-based TCR counts may shift with T cell activation and differentiation.

After CD4 positive bead selection, the CD4-negative fraction gave CD8 T cells. Worth noting for this clonotype: Its antigen remains unidentified.

The beta constant-region primer was an equimolar mix of two oligonucleotides covering TRBC1 and TRBC2. TCRdb reprocessed the UMI-ligation and nested PCR reads with MiXCR, giving one entry per CDR3 protein. The sample lists about 85,000 distinct CDR3 sequences, 10% to 15% occurring once. Germline CDR1 SGHRS, CDR2 YFSETQ. V lost 1 base and J lost 5, with 12 bases in between. The CDR3 runs to 14 residues. The origin of this receptor is a human donor in good health. The sequencing input was central memory CD4+ T cells from blood. The V and J genes are TRBV5-1 and TRBJ2-5; possibly TRBD1 or TRBD2 for D (5 bases each). The CDR3 sequence is CASSLNGAQETQYF. CDR3 DNA sequence: TGCGCCAGCAGCTTGAACGGGGCCCAGGAGACCCAGTACTTC.